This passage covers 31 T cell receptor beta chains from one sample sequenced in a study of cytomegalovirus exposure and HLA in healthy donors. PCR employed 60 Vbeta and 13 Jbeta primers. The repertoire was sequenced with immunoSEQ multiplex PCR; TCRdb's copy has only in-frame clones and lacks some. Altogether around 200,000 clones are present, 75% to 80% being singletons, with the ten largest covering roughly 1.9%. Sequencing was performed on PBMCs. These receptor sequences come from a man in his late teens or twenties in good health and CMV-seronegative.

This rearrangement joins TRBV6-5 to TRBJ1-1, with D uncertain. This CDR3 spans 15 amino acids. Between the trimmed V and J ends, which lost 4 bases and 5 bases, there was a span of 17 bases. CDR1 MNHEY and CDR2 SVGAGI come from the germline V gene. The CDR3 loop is CASSLKRVEETEAFF. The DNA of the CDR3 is TGTGCCAGCAGTTTGAAGAGGGTGGAGGAGACTGAAGCTTTCTTT.

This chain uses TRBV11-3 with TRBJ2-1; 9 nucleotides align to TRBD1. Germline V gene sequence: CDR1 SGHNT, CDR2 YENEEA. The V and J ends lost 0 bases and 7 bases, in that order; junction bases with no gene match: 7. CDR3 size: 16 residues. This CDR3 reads CASSLDVIDRGNEQFF. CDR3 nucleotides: TGTGCCAGCAGCTTAGACGTTATAGACAGGGGGAATGAGCAGTTCTTC.

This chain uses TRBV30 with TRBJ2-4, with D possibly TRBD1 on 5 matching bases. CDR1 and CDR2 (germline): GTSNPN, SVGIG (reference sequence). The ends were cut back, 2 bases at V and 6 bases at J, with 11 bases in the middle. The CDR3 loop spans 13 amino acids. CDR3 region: CAWSKDRANIQYF. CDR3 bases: TGTGCCTGGAGTAAAGACAGAGCAAACATTCAGTACTTC.

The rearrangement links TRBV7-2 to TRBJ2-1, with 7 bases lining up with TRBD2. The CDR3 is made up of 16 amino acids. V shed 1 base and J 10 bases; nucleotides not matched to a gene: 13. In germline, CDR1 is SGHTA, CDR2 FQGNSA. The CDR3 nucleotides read TGTGCCAGCAGCTTAGTACGAGTGGGAGGGCCAGGAGAGCAGTTCTTC. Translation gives CASSLVRVGGPGEQFF.

CDR3 coding DNA: TGTGCCAGCAGCGCCACAACCGGGGAGCTGTTTTTT. Encoded protein: CASSATTGELFF. The chain links TRBV9 to TRBJ2-2, with D unclear. V shed 3 bases and J shed 5 bases, with 5 bases lying between them. This CDR3 region has 12 residues. Germline V gene data show CDR1 as SGDLS and CDR2 as YYNGEE. Drawing the rest from reference TRBV9 and TRBJ2-2, the complete variable domain is DSGVTQTPKHLITATGQRVTLRCSPRSGDLSVYWYQQSLDQGLQFLIQYYNGEERAKGNILERFSAQQFPDLHSELNLSSLELGDSALYFCASSATTGELFFGEGSRLTVL.

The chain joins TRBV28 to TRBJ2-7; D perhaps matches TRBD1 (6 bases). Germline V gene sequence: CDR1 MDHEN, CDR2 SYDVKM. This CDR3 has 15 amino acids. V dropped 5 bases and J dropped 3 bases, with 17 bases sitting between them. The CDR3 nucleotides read TGTGCCAGCAGTCAACCTTTAGGGGGAGTCTACGAGCAGTACTTC. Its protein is CASSQPLGGVYEQYF. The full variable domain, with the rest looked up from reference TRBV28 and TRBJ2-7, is DVKVTQSSRYLVKRTGEKVFLECVQDMDHENMFWYRQDPGLGLRLIYFSYDVKMKEKGDIPEGYSVSREKKERFSLILESASTNQTSMYLCASSQPLGGVYEQYFGPGTRLTVT.

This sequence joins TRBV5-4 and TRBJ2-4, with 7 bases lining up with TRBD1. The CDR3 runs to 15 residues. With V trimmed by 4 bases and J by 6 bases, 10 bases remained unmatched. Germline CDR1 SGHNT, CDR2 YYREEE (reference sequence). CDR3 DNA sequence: TGTGCCAGCAGCCTCTACACAGGGGACGCAAACATTCAGTACTTC. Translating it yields CASSLYTGDANIQYF. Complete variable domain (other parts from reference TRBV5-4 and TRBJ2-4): ETGVTQSPTHLIKTRGQQVTLRCSSQSGHNTVSWYQQALGQGPQFIFQYYREEENGRGNFPPRFSGLQFPNYSSELNVNALELDDSALYLCASSLYTGDANIQYFGAGTRLSVL.

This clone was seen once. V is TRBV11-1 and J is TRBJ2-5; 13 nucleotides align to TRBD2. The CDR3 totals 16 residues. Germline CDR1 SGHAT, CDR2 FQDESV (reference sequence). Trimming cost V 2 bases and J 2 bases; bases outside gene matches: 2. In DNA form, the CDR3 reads TGTGCCAGCAGCTTATCACTAGCGGGGGGGCAAGAGACCCAGTACTTC. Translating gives CASSLSLAGGQETQYF.

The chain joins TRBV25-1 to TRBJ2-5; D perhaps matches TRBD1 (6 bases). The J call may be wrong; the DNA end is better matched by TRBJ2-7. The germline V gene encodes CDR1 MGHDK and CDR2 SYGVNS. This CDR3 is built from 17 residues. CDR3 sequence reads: CASSEFPRQAAFSEQYF. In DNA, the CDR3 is TGTGCCAGCAGTGAATTTCCTCGACAGGCAGCTTTTTCCGAGCAGTACTTC.

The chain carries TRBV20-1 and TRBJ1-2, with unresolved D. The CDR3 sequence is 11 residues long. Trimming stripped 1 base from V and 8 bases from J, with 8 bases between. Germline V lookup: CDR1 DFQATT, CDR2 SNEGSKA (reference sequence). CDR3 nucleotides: TGCAGTGCTAGAGTAGTAAACGGCTACACCTTC. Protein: CSARVVNGYTF.

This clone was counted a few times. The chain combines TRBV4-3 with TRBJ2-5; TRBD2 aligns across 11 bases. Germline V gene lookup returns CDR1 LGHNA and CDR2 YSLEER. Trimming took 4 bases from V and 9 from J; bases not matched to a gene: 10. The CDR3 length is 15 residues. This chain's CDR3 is CASSPLAGGPGPQYF. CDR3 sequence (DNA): TGCGCCAGCAGCCCTTTAGCGGGGGGGCCCGGCCCCCAGTACTTC.

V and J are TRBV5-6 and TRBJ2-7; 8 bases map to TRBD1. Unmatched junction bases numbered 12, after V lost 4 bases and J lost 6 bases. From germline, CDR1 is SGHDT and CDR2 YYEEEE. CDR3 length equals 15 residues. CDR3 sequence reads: CASSGGQGVFGEQYF. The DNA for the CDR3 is TGTGCCAGCAGCGGAGGACAGGGAGTTTTTGGCGAGCAGTACTTC.

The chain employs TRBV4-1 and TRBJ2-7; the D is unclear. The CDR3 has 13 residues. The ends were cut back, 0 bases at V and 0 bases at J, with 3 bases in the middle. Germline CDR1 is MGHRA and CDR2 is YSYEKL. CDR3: CASSQELSYEQYF. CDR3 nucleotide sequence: TGCGCCAGCAGCCAAGAACTCTCCTACGAGCAGTACTTC.

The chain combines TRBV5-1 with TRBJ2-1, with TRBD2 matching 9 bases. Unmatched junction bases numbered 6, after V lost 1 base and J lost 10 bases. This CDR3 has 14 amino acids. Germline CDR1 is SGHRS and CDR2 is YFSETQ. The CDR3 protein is CASSLSLAGEEQFF. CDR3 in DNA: TGCGCCAGCAGCTTGTCCTTAGCGGGAGAGGAGCAGTTCTTC.

The CDR3 DNA reads as TGTGCCATCAGTGAGGAGCCGGGATCACCCTCGGGTACGCAGTATTTT. Its translation: CAISEEPGSPSGTQYF. The chain employs TRBV10-3 and TRBJ2-3, with a tentative D call TRBD2 (5 bases). The CDR3 covers 16 residues. The germline V and J ends were trimmed by 2 bases and 8 bases, with 20 bases remaining between them. The germline CDR1 and CDR2 sequences are ENHRY and SYGVKD.

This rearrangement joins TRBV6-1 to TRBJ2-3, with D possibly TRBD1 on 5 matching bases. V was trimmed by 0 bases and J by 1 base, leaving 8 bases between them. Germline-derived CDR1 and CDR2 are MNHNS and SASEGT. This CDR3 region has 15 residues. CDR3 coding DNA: TGTGCCAGCAGTGAAGCGATCAGGGGCACAGATACGCAGTATTTT. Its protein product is CASSEAIRGTDTQYF.

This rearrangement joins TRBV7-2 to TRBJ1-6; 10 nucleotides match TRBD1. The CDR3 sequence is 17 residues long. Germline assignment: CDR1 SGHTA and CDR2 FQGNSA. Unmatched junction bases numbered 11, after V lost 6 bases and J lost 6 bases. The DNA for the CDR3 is TGTGCCAGCAGTCAACCGAAGGGACAGGGGTTTAATTCACCCCTCCACTTT. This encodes CASSQPKGQGFNSPLHF.

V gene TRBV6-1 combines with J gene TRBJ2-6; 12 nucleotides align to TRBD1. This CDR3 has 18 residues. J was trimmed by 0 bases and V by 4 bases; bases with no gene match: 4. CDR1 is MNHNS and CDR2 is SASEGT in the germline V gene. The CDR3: CASSAPGQGASGANVLTF. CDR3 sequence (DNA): TGTGCCAGCAGTGCACCGGGACAGGGGGCCTCTGGGGCCAACGTCCTGACTTTC.

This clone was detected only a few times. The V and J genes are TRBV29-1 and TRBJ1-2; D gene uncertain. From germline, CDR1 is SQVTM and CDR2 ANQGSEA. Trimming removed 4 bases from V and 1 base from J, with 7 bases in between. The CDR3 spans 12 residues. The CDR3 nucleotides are TGCAGCGTTGTGCACGGTAACTATGGCTACACCTTC. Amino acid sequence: CSVVHGNYGYTF.

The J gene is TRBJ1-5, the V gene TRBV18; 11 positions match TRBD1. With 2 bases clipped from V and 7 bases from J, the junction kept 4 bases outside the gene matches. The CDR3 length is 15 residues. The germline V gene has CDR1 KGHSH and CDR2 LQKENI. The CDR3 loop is CASSPGTGGFQPQHF. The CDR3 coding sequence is TGTGCCAGCTCACCAGGGACAGGGGGATTCCAGCCCCAGCATTTT.

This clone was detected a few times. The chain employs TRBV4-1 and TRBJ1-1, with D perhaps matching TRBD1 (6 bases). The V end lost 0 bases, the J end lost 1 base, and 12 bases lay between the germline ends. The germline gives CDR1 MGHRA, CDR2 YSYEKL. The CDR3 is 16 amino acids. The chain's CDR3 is CASSQEGGTPNTEAFF. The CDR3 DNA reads TGCGCCAGCAGCCAAGAGGGGGGGACACCGAACACTGAAGCTTTCTTT.

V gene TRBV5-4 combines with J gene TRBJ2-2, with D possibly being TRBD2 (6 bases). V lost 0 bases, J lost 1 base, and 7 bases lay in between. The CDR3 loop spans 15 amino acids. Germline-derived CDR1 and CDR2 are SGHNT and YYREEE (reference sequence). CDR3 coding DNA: TGTGCCAGCAGCTTGGCTAGCGTGAACACCGGGGAGCTGTTTTTT. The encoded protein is CASSLASVNTGELFF. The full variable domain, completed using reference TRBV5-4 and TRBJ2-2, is ETGVTQSPTHLIKTRGQQVTLRCSSQSGHNTVSWYQQALGQGPQFIFQYYREEENGRGNFPPRFSGLQFPNYSSELNVNALELDDSALYLCASSLASVNTGELFFGEGSRLTVL.

The CDR3 region has the DNA TGTGCCAGCAGCTTCCGGGACAGGGAAAGGTCACCCCTCCACTTT. Translation gives CASSFRDRERSPLHF. This chain links TRBV7-2 with TRBJ1-6; TRBD1 agrees at 9 bases. V gave up 3 bases and J gave up 10 bases; unmatched junction bases: 7. CDR3 length: 15 residues. Germline CDR1 and CDR2: SGHTA and FQGNSA.

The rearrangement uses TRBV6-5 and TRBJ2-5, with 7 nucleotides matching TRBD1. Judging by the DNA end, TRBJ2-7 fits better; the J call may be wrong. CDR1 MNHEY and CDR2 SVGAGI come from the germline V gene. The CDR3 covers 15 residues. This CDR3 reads CASSAFDRDGYEQYF. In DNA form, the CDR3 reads TGTGCCAGCAGCGCTTTCGACAGGGATGGTTACGAGCAGTACTTC.

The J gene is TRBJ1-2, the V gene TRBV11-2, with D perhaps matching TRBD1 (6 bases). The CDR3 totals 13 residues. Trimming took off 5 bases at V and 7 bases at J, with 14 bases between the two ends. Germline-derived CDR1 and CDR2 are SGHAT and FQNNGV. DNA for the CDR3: TGTGCCAGCAGCATACAGGGAAGGAGTGGCTACACCTTC. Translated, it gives CASSIQGRSGYTF.

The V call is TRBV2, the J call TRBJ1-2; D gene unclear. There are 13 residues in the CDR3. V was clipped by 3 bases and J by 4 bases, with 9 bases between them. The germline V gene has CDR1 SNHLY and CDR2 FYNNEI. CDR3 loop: CASSDTGPYGYTF. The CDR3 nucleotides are TGTGCCAGCAGTGACACTGGGCCCTATGGCTACACCTTC. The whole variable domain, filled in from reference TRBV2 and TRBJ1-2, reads EPEVTQTPSHQVTQMGQEVILRCVPISNHLYFYWYRQILGQKVEFLVSFYNNEISEKSEIFDDQFSVERPDGSNFTLKIRSTKLEDSAMYFCASSDTGPYGYTFGSGTRLTVV.

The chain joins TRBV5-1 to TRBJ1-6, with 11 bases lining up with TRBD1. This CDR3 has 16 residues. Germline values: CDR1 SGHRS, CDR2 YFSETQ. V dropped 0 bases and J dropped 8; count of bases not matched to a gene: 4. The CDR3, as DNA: TGCGCCAGCAGCTTGGTGGGGGGACAGGGGGATTCACCCCTCCACTTT. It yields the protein CASSLVGGQGDSPLHF.

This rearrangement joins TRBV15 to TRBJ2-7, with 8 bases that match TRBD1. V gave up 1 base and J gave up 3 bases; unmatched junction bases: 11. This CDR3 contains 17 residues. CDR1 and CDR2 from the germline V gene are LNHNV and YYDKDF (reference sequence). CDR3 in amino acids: CATSRVLGDRSVYEQYF. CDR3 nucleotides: TGTGCCACCAGCAGAGTATTAGGGGACAGGTCCGTCTACGAGCAGTACTTC.

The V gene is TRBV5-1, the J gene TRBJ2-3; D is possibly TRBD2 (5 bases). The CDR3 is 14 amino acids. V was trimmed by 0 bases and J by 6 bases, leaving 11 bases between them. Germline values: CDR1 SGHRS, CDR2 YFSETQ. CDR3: CASSLAIASDTQYF. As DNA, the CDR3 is TGCGCCAGCAGCTTGGCTATAGCGTCCGATACGCAGTATTTT. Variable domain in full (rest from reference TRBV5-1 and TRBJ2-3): KAGVTQTPRYLIKTRGQQVTLSCSPISGHRSVSWYQQTPGQGLQFLFEYFSETQRNKGNFPGRFSGRQFSNSRSEMNVSTLELGDSALYLCASSLAIASDTQYFGPGTRLTVL.

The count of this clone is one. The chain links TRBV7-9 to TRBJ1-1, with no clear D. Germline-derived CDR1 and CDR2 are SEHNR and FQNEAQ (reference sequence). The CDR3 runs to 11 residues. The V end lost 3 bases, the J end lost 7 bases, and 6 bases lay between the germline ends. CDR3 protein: CASSFTGEAFF. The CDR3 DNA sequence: TGTGCCAGCAGCTTCACCGGTGAAGCTTTCTTT.

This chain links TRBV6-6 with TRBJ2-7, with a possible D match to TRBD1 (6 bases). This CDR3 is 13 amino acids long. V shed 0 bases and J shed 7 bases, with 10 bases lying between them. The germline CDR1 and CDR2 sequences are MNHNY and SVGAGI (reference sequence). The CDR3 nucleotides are TGTGCCAGCAGTTACTCCAACAGGGATGAGCAGTACTTC. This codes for CASSYSNRDEQYF.